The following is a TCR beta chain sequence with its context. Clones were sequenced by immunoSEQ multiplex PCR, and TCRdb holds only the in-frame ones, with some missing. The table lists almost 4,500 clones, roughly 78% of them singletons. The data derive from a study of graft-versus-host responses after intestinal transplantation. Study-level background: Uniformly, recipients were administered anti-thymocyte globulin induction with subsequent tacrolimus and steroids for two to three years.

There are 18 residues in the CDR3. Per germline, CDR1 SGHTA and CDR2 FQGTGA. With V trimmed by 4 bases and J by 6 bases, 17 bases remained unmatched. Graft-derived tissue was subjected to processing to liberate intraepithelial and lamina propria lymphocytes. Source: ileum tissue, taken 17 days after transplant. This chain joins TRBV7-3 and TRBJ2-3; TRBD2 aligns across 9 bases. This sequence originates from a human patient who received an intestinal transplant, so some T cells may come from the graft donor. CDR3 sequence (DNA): TGTGCCAGCAGCTCCCTACGCGGGGGGGTCGATGGGGGGGATACGCAGTATTTT. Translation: CASSSLRGGVDGGDTQYF.